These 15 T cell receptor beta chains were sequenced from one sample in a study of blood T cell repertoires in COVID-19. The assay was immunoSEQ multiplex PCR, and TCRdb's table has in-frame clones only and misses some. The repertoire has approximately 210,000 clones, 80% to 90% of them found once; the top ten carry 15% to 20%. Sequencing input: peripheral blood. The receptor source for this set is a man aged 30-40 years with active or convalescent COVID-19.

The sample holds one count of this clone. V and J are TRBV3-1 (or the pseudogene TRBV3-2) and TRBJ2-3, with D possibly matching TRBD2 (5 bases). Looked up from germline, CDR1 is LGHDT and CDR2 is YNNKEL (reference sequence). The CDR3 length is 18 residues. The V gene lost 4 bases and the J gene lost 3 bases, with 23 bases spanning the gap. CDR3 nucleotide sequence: TGTGCCAGCAGCCGGAGTCCGGACTCGCGTTGGAGGACAGATACGCAGTATTTT. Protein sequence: CASSRSPDSRWRTDTQYF.

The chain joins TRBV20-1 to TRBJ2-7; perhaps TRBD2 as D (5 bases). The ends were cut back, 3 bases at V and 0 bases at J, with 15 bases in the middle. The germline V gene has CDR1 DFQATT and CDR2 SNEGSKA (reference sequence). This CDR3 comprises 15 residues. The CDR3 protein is CSASSPGSHSYEQYF. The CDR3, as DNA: TGCAGTGCTAGTTCGCCGGGGAGTCACTCCTACGAGCAGTACTTC.

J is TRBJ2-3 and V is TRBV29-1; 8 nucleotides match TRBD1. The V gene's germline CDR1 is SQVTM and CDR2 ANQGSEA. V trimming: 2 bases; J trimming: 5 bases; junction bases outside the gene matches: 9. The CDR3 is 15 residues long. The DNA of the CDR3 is TGCAGCGTTGAAAGGGGCAGGGGGCCGTTAGATACGCAGTATTTT. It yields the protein CSVERGRGPLDTQYF.

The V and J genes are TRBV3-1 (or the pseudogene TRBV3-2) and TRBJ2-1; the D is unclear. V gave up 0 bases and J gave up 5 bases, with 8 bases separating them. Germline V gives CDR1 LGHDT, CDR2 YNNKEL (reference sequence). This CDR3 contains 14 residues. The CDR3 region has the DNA TGTGCCAGCAGCCAAGATAACAGAGACAATGAGCAGTTCTTC. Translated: CASSQDNRDNEQFF.

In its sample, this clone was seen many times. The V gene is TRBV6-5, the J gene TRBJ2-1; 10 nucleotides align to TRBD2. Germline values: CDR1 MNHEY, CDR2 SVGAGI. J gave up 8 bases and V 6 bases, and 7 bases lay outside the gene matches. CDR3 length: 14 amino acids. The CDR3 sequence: CASRRSGGEYEQFF. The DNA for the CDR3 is TGTGCCAGCAGGCGCAGCGGGGGGGAATATGAGCAGTTCTTC.

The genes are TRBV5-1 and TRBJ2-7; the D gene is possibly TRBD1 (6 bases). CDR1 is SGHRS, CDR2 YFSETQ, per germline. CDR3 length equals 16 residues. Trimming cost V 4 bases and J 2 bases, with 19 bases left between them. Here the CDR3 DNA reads TGCGCCAGCAGCCCGGCATGGACAGAACTACCCTACGAGCAGTACTTC. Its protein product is CASSPAWTELPYEQYF.

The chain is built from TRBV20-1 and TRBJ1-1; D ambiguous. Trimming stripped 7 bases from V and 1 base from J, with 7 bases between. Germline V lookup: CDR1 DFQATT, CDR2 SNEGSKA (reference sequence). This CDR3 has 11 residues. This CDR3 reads CSVRENTEAFF. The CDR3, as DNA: TGCAGTGTCCGGGAGAACACTGAAGCTTTCTTT.

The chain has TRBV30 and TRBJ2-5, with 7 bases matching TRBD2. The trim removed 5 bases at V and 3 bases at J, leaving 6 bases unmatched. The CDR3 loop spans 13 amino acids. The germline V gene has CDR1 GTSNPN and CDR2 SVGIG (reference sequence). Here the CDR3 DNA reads TGTGCCTGGGTCGGGCTAGCGGAAGAGACCCAGTACTTC. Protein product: CAWVGLAEETQYF.

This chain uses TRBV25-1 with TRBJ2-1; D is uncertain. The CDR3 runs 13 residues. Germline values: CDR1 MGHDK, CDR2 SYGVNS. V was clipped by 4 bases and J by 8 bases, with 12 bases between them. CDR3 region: CASSGLVRHEQFF. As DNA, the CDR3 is TGTGCCAGCAGTGGGCTAGTGCGGCATGAGCAGTTCTTC.

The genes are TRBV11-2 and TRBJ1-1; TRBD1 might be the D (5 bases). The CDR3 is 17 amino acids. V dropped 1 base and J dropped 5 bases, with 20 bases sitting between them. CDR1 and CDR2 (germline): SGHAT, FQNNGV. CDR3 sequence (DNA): TGTGCCAGCAGCTTAGGGTTCGGTGGAGGGAGGGGAACTGAAGCTTTCTTT. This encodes CASSLGFGGGRGTEAFF.

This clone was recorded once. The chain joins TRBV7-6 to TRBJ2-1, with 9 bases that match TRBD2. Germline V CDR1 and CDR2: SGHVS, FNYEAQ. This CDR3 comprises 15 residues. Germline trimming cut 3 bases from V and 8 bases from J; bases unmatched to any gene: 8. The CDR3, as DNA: TGTGCCAGCAGCTTTGCGCGGGGGGGCCCGTATGAGCAGTTCTTC. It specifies CASSFARGGPYEQFF.

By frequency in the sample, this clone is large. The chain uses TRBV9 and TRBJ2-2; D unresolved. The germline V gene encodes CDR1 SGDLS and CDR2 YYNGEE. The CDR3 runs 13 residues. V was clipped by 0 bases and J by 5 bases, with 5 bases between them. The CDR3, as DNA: TGTGCCAGCAGCGTAGACGGGACCGGGGAGCTGTTTTTT. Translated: CASSVDGTGELFF.

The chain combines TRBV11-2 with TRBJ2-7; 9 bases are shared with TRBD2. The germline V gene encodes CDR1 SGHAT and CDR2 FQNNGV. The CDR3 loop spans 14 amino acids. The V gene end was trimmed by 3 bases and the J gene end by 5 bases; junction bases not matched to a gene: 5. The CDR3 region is CASSLGGGADEQYF. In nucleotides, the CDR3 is TGTGCCAGCAGCTTGGGCGGGGGGGCTGACGAGCAGTACTTC.

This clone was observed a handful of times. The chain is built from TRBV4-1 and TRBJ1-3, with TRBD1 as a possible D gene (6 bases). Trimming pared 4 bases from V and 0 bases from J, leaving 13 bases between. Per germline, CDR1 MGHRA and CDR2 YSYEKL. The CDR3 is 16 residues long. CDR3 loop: CASSPRDTRSGNTIYF. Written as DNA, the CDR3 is TGCGCCAGCAGCCCCAGGGACACCCGCTCTGGAAACACCATATATTTT.

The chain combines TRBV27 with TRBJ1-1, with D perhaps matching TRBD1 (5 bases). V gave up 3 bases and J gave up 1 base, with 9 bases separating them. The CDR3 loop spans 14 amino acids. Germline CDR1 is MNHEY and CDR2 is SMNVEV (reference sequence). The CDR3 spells CASSFRQTNTEAFF. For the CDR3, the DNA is TGTGCCAGCAGTTTCCGACAGACGAACACTGAAGCTTTCTTT.